This record looks at one T cell receptor beta chain sequence and its context. This receptor's antigen is unknown. No base quality information exists; no much larger clone differs at one position. These data are taken from a study of blood T cells in healthy people across ages (dated by TCRdb to 2015 to 2017). Context from the whole study: In model experiments, template switching captured about one uniquely barcoded TCR beta cDNA molecule for every two T cells. Using deep sequencing normalized with unique cDNA molecular identifiers, the study measured how TCR beta repertoire diversity changes with age. The donors were split into four age groups: young (average around 15 years), middle-aged (about 40), aged (roughly 60) and long-lived (roughly 77). The study analyzed two additional independent replicas of 1 million unique cDNA reads from the same blood draw for two donors, one aged 18 to 30 and one aged 80 or older.

The investigation overall reported the following: Bulk unsorted PBMC profiling prevented conclusive comparison of naive and antigen-experienced compartments. Compared with the aged group, more naive CD4+ T cells, fewer expanded clones and increased TCR diversity were shown by the long-lived group, suggesting age selection. Estimates of total diversity based on one million sequenced T cells were regarded as lower bounds and as underestimates. Observed TCR beta diversity correlated strongly with the percentage of naive T cells measured by flow cytometry. Observed TCR beta diversity per million T cells fell roughly linearly with age, and a significant reduction was already apparent by age roughly 40. The CMV infection status of donors was not known, potentially confounding age-related changes in expanded clonotypes.

The library was obtained by 5' RACE. The instrument given in TCRdb is Illumina HiSeq 2500. A second about 6 to 11 cycle PCR used a sample-barcoded 5' primer and a J-beta primer mix. A unique molecular identifier was introduced onto each TCR beta cDNA molecule by a template-switch 5' adaptor carrying 12 random nucleotides. At least 2.5 million CDR3-containing paired-end reads were obtained from each sample. First-strand cDNA synthesis was performed from all RNA using the Mint cDNA synthesis kit, with priming by a TRBC-specific oligonucleotide. After uracil-DNA glycosylase treatment, a first 18-cycle PCR used universal primers M1SS and BC2_uni_R on all cDNA. Per the original workflow: Normalization of each sample was performed by random selection of 1 million high-quality reads, each carrying a distinct molecular identifier. Instead of being binned into consensus sequences, reads with shared molecular identifiers were discarded. MiTCR, set to a Q25 quality threshold and the strictest error-elimination algorithm, was used for CDR3 identification, clonotype clustering and error correction. A nonparametric unseen species model with Euler transformation was used to estimate a lower bound on total TCR beta diversity. TCRdb trimmed the raw reads at Q25, called clones with MiXCR and kept productive beta chains. Rows are combined by CDR3 protein, so each entry shows the most common genes and DNA. These V and J calls derive from TCRdb rather than the authors' analysis. The sample table contains around 700,000 distinct CDR3 sequences; only one count was recorded for roughly 25% of them. The top ten hold 9.4% of the sample.

Donors were a few dozen systemically healthy Caucasian individuals from Russia aged roughly 6 to 100 years. Each donor gave around 9.9 milliliters of peripheral blood, collected into EDTA-treated Vacutainer tubes. Ficoll-Paque density-gradient centrifugation was used to isolate PBMCs, with at least 6.5 million per sample. Trizol reagent was used to extract total RNA from PBMCs, with at least 5 micrograms per sample. The percentages of naive CD45RAhigh/CD27high T cells were determined by flow cytometry on a PBMC aliquot from every donor. Taken from cysteine to phenylalanine, the CDR3 has 15 residues. The kept DNA is CDR3 alone, 45 bases in frame from the first base. As encoded in the germline V gene, CDR1 is SGHRS while CDR2 is YFSETQ. V drops 4 bases and J drops 2 bases, leaving 12 bases in between. The same sample was also studied in work on T cells of mothers and their children. As described in the second report: Nine systemically healthy Caucasian individuals, comprising three mothers and their six children, were included as donors. cDNA synthesis used all of the extracted RNA, with roughly 1.5 ug of RNA in each 15 ul reaction. In the second PCR, sample barcodes and 2-4 random nucleotides were introduced via the M1S primer. More than 8 million TCR beta CDR3 reads were obtained from each mother, and roughly 3.1 million reads were obtained from each child. Thymic selection shapes the output of TCR recombination in a similar way in related and unrelated pairs, and inherited differences have a minor effect. Normalized repertoire overlap in related mother-child pairs was always slightly higher than in unrelated mother-child pairs, but the difference was never significant. No persistent microchimeric T cell clones were detected, at a sensitivity of approximately 100 clones per million clonotypes. The study used deep NGS to compare TCR beta repertoires of mothers and children, seeking features distinguishing related mother-child pairs from unrelated individuals. Mothers averaged roughly 40 +/- 4 years of age and children averaged about 12 +/- 4 years. After adapters were ligated using NEBNext reagents, the libraries underwent 100+100 nt paired-end sequencing on an Illumina HiSeq 2000. To prevent cross-contamination, the mother and child libraries were prepared a month apart and were sequenced in separate runs. For each donor, somewhere between roughly 450,000 and 2,000,000 distinct TCR beta clonotypes were identified. Naive TCR beta clonotypes were estimated from low-frequency clonotypes matched to each donor's FACS-determined naive share, without sorting.

Sequencing was carried out using blood. The rearrangement combines TRBV5-1 with TRBJ2-2; the D gene remains uncertain. This clonotype originated in a boy aged 5-17 years in good health. The CDR3 protein is CASSQRAVNTGELFF. The DNA sequence is TGCGCCAGCAGCCAACGGGCCGTCAACACCGGGGAGCTGTTTTTT. The reference TRBV5-1 and TRBJ2-2 proteins fill in what lies around the CDR3, so the full variable domain reads KAGVTQTPRYLIKTRGQQVTLSCSPISGHRSVSWYQQTPGQGLQFLFEYFSETQRNKGNFPGRFSGRQFSNSRSEMNVSTLELGDSALYLCASSQRAVNTGELFFGEGSRLTVL.